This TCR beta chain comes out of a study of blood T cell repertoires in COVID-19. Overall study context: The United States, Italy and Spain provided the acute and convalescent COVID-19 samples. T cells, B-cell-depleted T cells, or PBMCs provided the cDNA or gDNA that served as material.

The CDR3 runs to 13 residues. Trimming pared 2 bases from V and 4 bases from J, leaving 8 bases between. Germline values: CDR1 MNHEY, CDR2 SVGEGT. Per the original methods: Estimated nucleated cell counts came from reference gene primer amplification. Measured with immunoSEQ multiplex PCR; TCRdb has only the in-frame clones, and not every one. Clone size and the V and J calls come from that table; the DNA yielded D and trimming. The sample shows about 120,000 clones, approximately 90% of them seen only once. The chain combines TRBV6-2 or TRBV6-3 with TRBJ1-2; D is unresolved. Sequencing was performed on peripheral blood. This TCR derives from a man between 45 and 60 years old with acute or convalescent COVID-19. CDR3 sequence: CASSYLNSYGYTF. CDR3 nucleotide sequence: TGTGCCAGCAGTTACCTAAACAGCTATGGCTACACCTTC.